This is a list of T cell receptor beta chains from one sample in a study of shared clonotypes between healthy human individuals. Profiling relied on immunoSEQ multiplex PCR, and the TCRdb table lists in-frame clones only, not all of them. The repertoire has 2 million to 2.5 million clones, over 90% of them found once; the top ten carry about 0.39%. The sequencing input was naive CD4+ T cells from PBMCs. These receptors all come from a man aged 18 to 30 in good health. Some clones in this sample may be carry-over from other donors' samples. The CDR3 runs from the conserved cysteine through the conserved F or W. D genes are given only for firm matches. The size entry is marked missing in some rows and otherwise reads once, few, many or a size class.

DNA: TGTGCCAGCTCACCACTGGAACAGGCTAGCGGGGAGCAGTTCTTC; CDR3: CASSPLEQASGEQFF; length: 15; D: TRBD2; size: -; J: TRBJ2-1; V: TRBV18
DNA: TGCGCCAGCAGCCAAGAATATTCGGAAACTTCCTACGAGCAGTACTTC; CDR3: CASSQEYSETSYEQYF; length: 16; D: -; size: -; J: TRBJ2-7; V: TRBV4-1
DNA: TGTGCCAGCTCACCAGGGGTTCCCTCTGGAAACACCATATATTTT; CDR3: CASSPGVPSGNTIYF; length: 15; D: -; size: once; J: TRBJ1-3; V: TRBV18
DNA: TGTGCCAGCAGCCAAGATTACGCCAGCGAAAGCTCCTACGAGCAGTACTTC; CDR3: CASSQDYASESSYEQYF; length: 17; D: -; size: -; J: TRBJ2-7; V: TRBV14
DNA: TGTGCCACCAGCAGAGATTATAGGGCAGGGGACAATCAGCCCCAGCATTTT; CDR3: CATSRDYRAGDNQPQHF; length: 17; D: -; size: -; J: TRBJ1-5; V: TRBV15
DNA: TGTGCCAGCAGTTTATTAGGGAGCCGCGTTGACACAGATACGCAGTATTTT; CDR3: CASSLLGSRVDTDTQYF; length: 17; D: -; size: -; J: TRBJ2-3; V: TRBV27
DNA: TGTGCCAGCTCACCGCCCTCTAACGGCGGCACGCAGTATTTT; CDR3: CASSPPSNGGTQYF; length: 14; D: -; size: once; J: TRBJ2-3; V: TRBV18
DNA: TGTGCCAGCAGTGGGCAATTGCGCGATGAAAAACTGTTTTTT; CDR3: CASSGQLRDEKLFF; length: 14; D: -; size: -; J: TRBJ1-4; V: TRBV2
DNA: TGTGCCAGCAGCATACCATCAGAGACCCAGTACTTC; CDR3: CASSIPSETQYF; length: 12; D: -; size: -; J: TRBJ2-5; V: TRBV7-9
DNA: TGTGCCAGTCGCACAGGGTCTAATGAAAAACTGTTTTTT; CDR3: CASRTGSNEKLFF; length: 13; D: -; size: -; J: TRBJ1-4; V: TRBV6-5
DNA: TGTGCCAGCAGCCTCCGGGACGGCACTGAAGCTTTCTTT; CDR3: CASSLRDGTEAFF; length: 13; D: -; size: -; J: TRBJ1-1; V: TRBV11-3
DNA: TGCGCCAGCAGCTTGGGGACTAGGCCAGATACGCAGTATTTT; CDR3: CASSLGTRPDTQYF; length: 14; D: TRBD2; size: -; J: TRBJ2-3; V: TRBV5-1
DNA: TGCGCCAGCAGCCCGAACAATCCGGGGGAGCTGTTTTTT; CDR3: CASSPNNPGELFF; length: 13; D: -; size: -; J: TRBJ2-2; V: TRBV4-1
DNA: TGTGCCAGCAGTGAATACTCCCAGGGGGCCAACGAGCAGTACTTC; CDR3: CASSEYSQGANEQYF; length: 15; D: TRBD1; size: -; J: TRBJ2-7; V: TRBV25-1
DNA: TGTGCCAGCTCACCACCCGGGGACTGGTCCACAGATACGCAGTATTTT; CDR3: CASSPPGDWSTDTQYF; length: 16; D: -; size: -; J: TRBJ2-3; V: TRBV18
DNA: TGCGCCAGCAGCCAACGGAGGCCCGGATACAATGAGCAGTTCTTC; CDR3: CASSQRRPGYNEQFF; length: 15; D: -; size: -; J: TRBJ2-1; V: TRBV4-3
DNA: TGTGCCAGCACTACCAGAGCAGATTTTAGCACAGATACGCAGTATTTT; CDR3: CASTTRADFSTDTQYF; length: 16; D: -; size: -; J: TRBJ2-3; V: TRBV28
DNA: TGTGCCACCAGCAGAGAGTCGTGGGAGGGGACCTACGAGCAGTACTTC; CDR3: CATSRESWEGTYEQYF; length: 16; D: TRBD2; size: -; J: TRBJ2-7; V: TRBV15
DNA: TGTGCCAGCAGCGTCTTGGGGGGATCTGGAAACACCATATATTTT; CDR3: CASSVLGGSGNTIYF; length: 15; D: -; size: few; J: TRBJ1-3; V: TRBV9
DNA: TGTGCCAGCAGGGTTGGGGCTAATGAAAAACTGTTTTTT; CDR3: CASRVGANEKLFF; length: 13; D: -; size: -; J: TRBJ1-4; V: TRBV6-1
DNA: TGTGCCAGCAGCTTAAGCGGGGCGAGCTCCTACGAGCAGTACTTC; CDR3: CASSLSGASSYEQYF; length: 15; D: TRBD2; size: -; J: TRBJ2-7; V: TRBV11-2
DNA: TGCGCCAGCGAAACAGGAGGGGGGTCCTACAATGAGCAGTTCTTC; CDR3: CASETGGGSYNEQFF; length: 15; D: -; size: -; J: TRBJ2-1; V: TRBV5-1
DNA: TGTGCCAGCAGCCCCCGATTCTCCTACAATGAGCAGTTCTTC; CDR3: CASSPRFSYNEQFF; length: 14; D: -; size: -; J: TRBJ2-1; V: TRBV9
DNA: TGCGCCAGCAGCCAAGGGGCAGCGGGAGGATCCTACAATGAGCAGTTCTTC; CDR3: CASSQGAAGGSYNEQFF; length: 17; D: TRBD2; size: -; J: TRBJ2-1; V: TRBV4-1
DNA: TGTGCCAGCAGTTTACCAATGACTAGCGGGAGTTACGAGCAGTACTTC; CDR3: CASSLPMTSGSYEQYF; length: 16; D: TRBD2; size: -; J: TRBJ2-7; V: TRBV6-8
DNA: TGTGCCAGCAGCCATGCGGGACAGGGTAACACCGGGGAGCTGTTTTTT; CDR3: CASSHAGQGNTGELFF; length: 16; D: TRBD1; size: -; J: TRBJ2-2; V: TRBV7-3
DNA: TGCGCCAGCAGCTTGGTGGGGGATACGCAGTATTTT; CDR3: CASSLVGDTQYF; length: 12; D: -; size: few; J: TRBJ2-3; V: TRBV5-1
DNA: TGCGCCAGCAGCACCGATCCCCAGGGGCGCCCTGGAAACACCATATATTTT; CDR3: CASSTDPQGRPGNTIYF; length: 17; D: -; size: -; J: TRBJ1-3; V: TRBV5-1
DNA: TGTGCCAGCAGTTTATTCAACGTCGGTCGGGGCCGAAACTATGGCTACACCTTC; CDR3: CASSLFNVGRGRNYGYTF; length: 18; D: -; size: -; J: TRBJ1-2; V: TRBV27
DNA: TGTGCCAGCAGCCAGACTAGCGGGAGCTCCTACAATGAGCAGTTCTTC; CDR3: CASSQTSGSSYNEQFF; length: 16; D: TRBD2; size: -; J: TRBJ2-1; V: TRBV7-3
DNA: TGTGCCAGCAGTCGAAGCCTTTCCAGGGATACGCAGTATTTT; CDR3: CASSRSLSRDTQYF; length: 14; D: -; size: -; J: TRBJ2-3; V: TRBV6-5
DNA: TGTGCCAGCGGAGGGAGAGCTATCCATACGCAGTATTTT; CDR3: CASGGRAIHTQYF; length: 13; D: -; size: -; J: TRBJ2-3; V: TRBV2
DNA: TGTGCCAGCAGCCCGACGGGACTCCCGGTTCATGAGCAGTTCTTC; CDR3: CASSPTGLPVHEQFF; length: 15; D: -; size: -; J: TRBJ2-1; V: TRBV9
DNA: TGTGCCAGCAGCACAGCACCGGGGACAGGGACGTTTGGCTACACCTTC; CDR3: CASSTAPGTGTFGYTF; length: 16; D: TRBD1; size: -; J: TRBJ1-2; V: TRBV28
DNA: TGTGCCAGTAGTCTCGGGAGGAAGAACACTGAAGCTTTCTTT; CDR3: CASSLGRKNTEAFF; length: 14; D: -; size: -; J: TRBJ1-1; V: TRBV19
DNA: TGCGCCAGCAGCCAAGAACCAGGACATCCCTACAATGAGCAGTTCTTC; CDR3: CASSQEPGHPYNEQFF; length: 16; D: -; size: -; J: TRBJ2-1; V: TRBV4-3
DNA: TGTGCCAGCAGAGCAACACGGGCCTTGGGGAACACTGAAGCTTTCTTT; CDR3: CASRATRALGNTEAFF; length: 16; D: -; size: -; J: TRBJ1-1; V: TRBV28
DNA: TGCGCCAGCAGGGCTGACACAGATACGCAGTATTTT; CDR3: CASRADTDTQYF; length: 12; D: -; size: -; J: TRBJ2-3; V: TRBV10-1
DNA: TGTGCCAGCAGCTTAGTGGGGTCTCGTAGCGGAATCTCCTACGAGCAGTACTTC; CDR3: CASSLVGSRSGISYEQYF; length: 18; D: -; size: -; J: TRBJ2-7; V: TRBV13
DNA: TGTGCCAGCAGCTTAGGGCCGGGACAGGGGGGGTATGGCTACACCTTC; CDR3: CASSLGPGQGGYGYTF; length: 16; D: TRBD1; size: -; J: TRBJ1-2; V: TRBV7-2
DNA: TGTGCCAGCAGCCTGGGGGCTAGCGGGAGAAGAGAGCAGTTCTTC; CDR3: CASSLGASGRREQFF; length: 15; D: TRBD2; size: -; J: TRBJ2-1; V: TRBV5-4
DNA: TGCGCCAGCAGCCAACCCTATCCTTGGGCTGAAGCTTTCTTT; CDR3: CASSQPYPWAEAFF; length: 14; D: -; size: -; J: TRBJ1-1; V: TRBV4-1
DNA: TGTGCCAGCAGTTTGACAGCCCCCTACGAGCAGTACTTC; CDR3: CASSLTAPYEQYF; length: 13; D: -; size: once; J: TRBJ2-7; V: TRBV28
DNA: TGTGCCAGTGCGGGCCATTTCAATAACTATGGCTACACCTTC; CDR3: CASAGHFNNYGYTF; length: 14; D: -; size: -; J: TRBJ1-2; V: TRBV19
DNA: TGTGCCAGCAGTTTAGGGACAGGGCGGCGGGGCTCCTACGAGCAGTACTTC; CDR3: CASSLGTGRRGSYEQYF; length: 17; D: TRBD1; size: -; J: TRBJ2-7; V: TRBV28
DNA: TGTGCCAGCAGTCATCGGGACTTCAACAATGAGCAGTTCTTC; CDR3: CASSHRDFNNEQFF; length: 14; D: -; size: -; J: TRBJ2-1; V: TRBV7-3
DNA: TGTGCCAGCAGTCGGACTAGCGGAGGGTACTACAATGAGCAGTTCTTC; CDR3: CASSRTSGGYYNEQFF; length: 16; D: TRBD2; size: -; J: TRBJ2-1; V: TRBV28
DNA: TGTGCCAGCTCAACGGCCAATATGAACACTGAAGCTTTCTTT; CDR3: CASSTANMNTEAFF; length: 14; D: -; size: -; J: TRBJ1-1; V: TRBV18
DNA: TGTGCCAGCAGCCCCGAGGGGGGGCGCACAGATACGCAGTATTTT; CDR3: CASSPEGGRTDTQYF; length: 15; D: -; size: -; J: TRBJ2-3; V: TRBV5-4
DNA: TGTGCCAGCAGTGGAAATGGATCTCCTGGCACTGAAGCTTTCTTT; CDR3: CASSGNGSPGTEAFF; length: 15; D: -; size: -; J: TRBJ1-1; V: TRBV28
DNA: TGTGCCAGCAGCGGACAGCCGGCCTACAATGAGCAGTTCTTC; CDR3: CASSGQPAYNEQFF; length: 14; D: -; size: -; J: TRBJ2-1; V: TRBV6-6
DNA: TGTGCCAGCAGCACTCGGACTAGCGGGGGCTACGAGCAGTACTTC; CDR3: CASSTRTSGGYEQYF; length: 15; D: TRBD2; size: -; J: TRBJ2-7; V: TRBV7-2
DNA: TGTGCCAGCAGCTTGACCCGGATTCCAGATACGCAGTATTTT; CDR3: CASSLTRIPDTQYF; length: 14; D: -; size: -; J: TRBJ2-3; V: TRBV5-6